This T cell receptor delta chain was captured by sequencing in a study of gamma-delta chains in newborns, infants, children. Looking at the study overall: Innate gammadelta T cells reportedly expand polyclonally right after birth, driven by microbial exposure, per the title.

The germline CDR1 and CDR2 sequences are GEAIGNYY and EKD. Unmatched junction bases numbered 6, after V lost 3 bases and J lost 0 bases. This CDR3 is built from 19 residues. This clone was observed a handful of times. Other nucleotide sequences from this sample produce the same CDR3. TCRdb re-analyzed the reads via CATT. Among fewer than 15,000 delta-chain clones, about 7% were seen once, and the ten largest hold around 22%. The chain links TRDV2 to TRDJ3; 11 nucleotides agree with TRDD3. This receptor was taken from a child who was a newborn, infant or young child, either healthy, febrile or measles-vaccinated (not recorded which). Sequencing was performed on blood. CDR3 nucleotide sequence: TGTGCCTGTGACCTACTACTGGGGGATATCTCCTGGGACACCCGACAGATGTTTTTC. Translation gives CACDLLLGDISWDTRQMFF.